The source of this T cell receptor beta chain is a study of blood T cell repertoires in COVID-19. Background on the study: Samples taken during acute and convalescent COVID-19 were collected in the United States, Italy and Spain. T cells, B-cell-depleted T cells, or PBMCs provided the cDNA or gDNA that served as material.

Germline CDR1 is SGHTA and CDR2 is FQGNSA. V lost 6 bases, J lost 7 bases, and 12 bases stayed unmatched. The length of the CDR3 is 16 residues. In the original processing: Cell counts per sample came from amplifying reference gene primers. Only in-frame clones appear in the TCRdb table, and some are missing; sequencing was by immunoSEQ multiplex PCR. That table supplies the V and J calls and clone size; D and trimming were determined from the DNA. The table lists around 52,000 clones, about four fifths of them singletons. This clone was picked up one time. Sequencing was performed on peripheral blood. The TCR originated in a woman aged 55-69 years with acute or convalescent COVID-19. This chain joins TRBV7-2 and TRBJ1-4; TRBD1 agrees at 9 bases. The CDR3 spells CASSSGTGWPGEKLFF. CDR3 in DNA: TGTGCCAGCAGTTCCGGGACAGGGTGGCCTGGTGAAAAACTGTTTTTT.